This is a list of T cell receptor beta chains from one sample in a study of PD-1 blockade in classical Hodgkin lymphoma. Profiled with immunoSEQ multiplex PCR; TCRdb holds only in-frame clones, not every one. The sample consists of roughly 64,000 clones, approximately 92% of them appearing once. The sample consisted of peripheral blood mononuclear cells (PBMCs), taken before the fourth cycle of nivolumab. All receptors come from a human donor with classical Hodgkin lymphoma. The CDR3 runs from the conserved cysteine through the conserved F or W. A D gene is named only where the DNA matches it firmly. The size of a clone is reported for some rows only, either as once, few or many, or as a class for expanded clones.

clone size,J gene,D gene,V gene,CDR3 DNA,CDR3 protein
.,TRBJ2-1,.,TRBV6-5,TGTGCCAGCACGAGCTACAATGAGCAGTTCTTC,CASTSYNEQFF
.,TRBJ2-1,.,TRBV6-1,TGTGCCAGTCTAAGGGGACTGGGGGTTTACAATGAGCAGTTCTTC,CASLRGLGVYNEQFF
.,TRBJ2-1,TRBD2,TRBV2,TGTGCCAGCAAATCGCGGGAGGGCCCCTACAATGAGCAGTTCTTC,CASKSREGPYNEQFF
.,TRBJ2-7,.,TRBV29-1,TGCAGCGTTGAAGATCAAACCTACGAGCAGTACTTC,CSVEDQTYEQYF
.,TRBJ2-3,TRBD2,TRBV27,TGTGCCAGCAGAGAGCTAGCGGGAGGGCAAGATACGCAGTATTTT,CASRELAGGQDTQYF
.,TRBJ2-7,.,TRBV6-5,TGTGCCAGCAGTTACTCGAGCATGGGTTCTGGCGAGCAGTACTTC,CASSYSSMGSGEQYF
.,TRBJ1-2,.,TRBV6-5,TGTGCCAGCAGTTGGGGAGGGAACTATGGCTACACCTTC,CASSWGGNYGYTF
.,TRBJ2-2,.,TRBV28,TGTGCCAGCAGTGCCGGGATAGACGGGGAGCTGTTTTTT,CASSAGIDGELFF
.,TRBJ2-7,TRBD2,TRBV4-1,TGCGCCAGCAGCCAAGATGTGGGACTAGCTGGGTACGAGCAGTACTTC,CASSQDVGLAGYEQYF
.,TRBJ2-5,.,TRBV12-5,TGTGCTAGTGGTTTGGTCGCGGGAGAGACCCAGTACTTC,CASGLVAGETQYF
.,TRBJ1-4,TRBD1,TRBV7-6,TGTGCCAGCAGCGCGACAGGGACCCTTTCTGAAAAACTGTTTTTT,CASSATGTLSEKLFF
.,TRBJ1-2,.,TRBV6-1,TGTGCCAGCAGTGAACTTGCCAGGAGCCTTTGGTATGGCTACACCTTC,CASSELARSLWYGYTF
once,TRBJ2-1,.,TRBV7-5,TGTGTCAGAAGCCCCCCCCCTTGGACAGGGGGCCGCTCCTACAATGAGCAGTTCTTC,CVRSPPPWTGGRSYNEQFF